This T cell receptor (beta chain) was recorded in a study of early T cells in non-severe SARS-CoV-2 infection. The wider study: Alpha and beta chains were unpaired, from unsorted whole-blood bulk RNA. Findings and limits, study-wide: Anti-spike CD8 responses were favored by VDJdb matching, which missed private and CD4 specificities.

V was trimmed by 2 bases and J by 8 bases, leaving 12 bases between them. Germline CDR1 and CDR2: MNHNS and SASEGT. The CDR3 spans 13 residues. Tagging with unique molecular identifiers was applied to individual cDNA molecules. MiXCR was run by TCRdb on the 5' RACE reads, yielding one entry per CDR3 protein. The table has about 71,000 distinct CDR3 sequences, roughly 13% seen once. This clonotype was picked up many times. The antigen remains undetermined. This TCR derives from an adult who was a healthcare worker with PCR-confirmed SARS-CoV-2 infection or an uninfected control (not recorded which). What was sequenced was whole blood. The chain joins TRBV6-1 to TRBJ1-2; no clear D gene. CDR3 in DNA: TGTGCCAGCAGTGAATCCCAAAATAGGGGCTACACCTTC. Its translation is CASSESQNRGYTF.